Listed below are T cell receptor beta chains from one sample, sequenced in a study of cytomegalovirus exposure and HLA in healthy donors. TCRdb's table, derived via immunoSEQ multiplex PCR, lists solely in-frame clones and lacks some. The sample records around 180,000 clones, about 82% being singletons. Sequenced material: PBMCs. The origin of the receptors is a woman in her late teens or twenties in good health and CMV-seronegative. CDR3s include the opening cysteine and the closing phenylalanine or tryptophan. Fields, in order: CDR3 DNA, CDR3 protein, J gene, clone size, V gene, D gene. The D gene is left open where the match is weak. Only part of the rows carry a size: once, few, many, or a class if the clone is expanded.

DNA: TGTGCCATCAGTGAGTCCCAACTAGCGTCGGGGGCAGATACGCAGTATTTT
CDR3: CAISESQLASGADTQYF
J: TRBJ2-3
size: -
V: TRBV10-3
D: TRBD2

DNA: TGTGCCAGCAGCTTAAATAGCGGGGGCTACAATGAGCAGTTCTTC
CDR3: CASSLNSGGYNEQFF
J: TRBJ2-1
size: -
V: TRBV7-9
D: TRBD2

DNA: TGTGCCAGTAGTATTAACGACAGGGCCTATAGCAATCAGCCCCAGCATTTT
CDR3: CASSINDRAYSNQPQHF
J: TRBJ1-5
size: once
V: TRBV19
D: TRBD1

DNA: TGTGCCAGCAGCCCGGAGGACAGGATCTCTGGAAACACCATATATTTT
CDR3: CASSPEDRISGNTIYF
J: TRBJ1-3
size: few
V: TRBV7-9
D: TRBD1

DNA: TGTGCCAGTAGCCAGGGATCAGACTATGGCTACACCTTC
CDR3: CASSQGSDYGYTF
J: TRBJ1-2
size: -
V: TRBV19
D: -

DNA: TGTGCCAGCAGACCGGACAACGCAGTTAGGGACACTGAAGCTTTCTTT
CDR3: CASRPDNAVRDTEAFF
J: TRBJ1-1
size: -
V: TRBV9
D: -

DNA: TGTGCCATCAGTGACGGGACAGGGGGTTGGTCACCCCTCCACTTT
CDR3: CAISDGTGGWSPLHF
J: TRBJ1-6
size: few
V: TRBV10-3
D: TRBD1

DNA: TGTGCCAGCAGCTCTGGTGCGGCCCCTAGCAATCAGCCCCAGCATTTT
CDR3: CASSSGAAPSNQPQHF
J: TRBJ1-5
size: once
V: TRBV5-6
D: -

DNA: TGTGCCAGCAGTTTGGGAGATGAGCAGTTCTTC
CDR3: CASSLGDEQFF
J: TRBJ2-1
size: -
V: TRBV27
D: -

DNA: TGTGCCAGCAGTCAAGAAACAGGGTACGAGCAGTACTTC
CDR3: CASSQETGYEQYF
J: TRBJ2-7
size: -
V: TRBV6-4
D: -

DNA: TGCAGCGTTCATCTGAACACTGAAGCTTTCTTT
CDR3: CSVHLNTEAFF
J: TRBJ1-1
size: -
V: TRBV29-1
D: -

DNA: TGTGCCAGCAGTGGCGTGACTAGCGGGAACACCGGGGAGCTGTTTTTT
CDR3: CASSGVTSGNTGELFF
J: TRBJ2-2
size: -
V: TRBV25-1
D: TRBD2

DNA: TGTGCCAGCAGTGCCGAGGGTTTCGATACGCAGTATTTT
CDR3: CASSAEGFDTQYF
J: TRBJ2-3
size: few
V: TRBV6-1
D: -

DNA: TGCAGTGCTAGTGAACAAAATGGCTACACCTTC
CDR3: CSASEQNGYTF
J: TRBJ1-2
size: -
V: TRBV20-1
D: -

DNA: TGCGCCAGCAGCGCAATGACTAGCCGCGAGACCCAGTACTTC
CDR3: CASSAMTSRETQYF
J: TRBJ2-5
size: -
V: TRBV5-1
D: TRBD2

DNA: TGTGCCAGCAGCGGATCGGGGTTGGCAGGCTACACCTTC
CDR3: CASSGSGLAGYTF
J: TRBJ1-2
size: -
V: TRBV9
D: -

DNA: TGTGCCAGCAGCCCCCCGACAGATTTCTATGGCTACACCTTC
CDR3: CASSPPTDFYGYTF
J: TRBJ1-2
size: -
V: TRBV11-2
D: -

DNA: TGTGCCAGCAGCTTATCTTTGGCAGGGGATGGATCGCGAAGTGGCTACACCTTC
CDR3: CASSLSLAGDGSRSGYTF
J: TRBJ1-2
size: -
V: TRBV7-9
D: -

DNA: TGCAGCGTTGCGGGGGGCTACGAGCAGTACTTC
CDR3: CSVAGGYEQYF
J: TRBJ2-7
size: -
V: TRBV29-1
D: TRBD2

DNA: TGTGCCAGCAGCCAGACAGGGGGCCGTGGCTACACCTTC
CDR3: CASSQTGGRGYTF
J: TRBJ1-2
size: -
V: TRBV7-3
D: TRBD1